Below, 27 T cell receptor beta chains from the same sample are listed, as sequenced in a study of T cell responses to AZD1222 COVID-19 vaccine. Sequenced by immunoSEQ multiplex PCR; TCRdb stores in-frame clones only, minus some. The table shows 120,000 or so clones, with approximately 88% occurring only once. The specimen was peripheral blood, collected on day 0 of AZD1222 vaccination. These receptor sequences come from an adult in good health.

The chain is built from TRBV24-1 and TRBJ2-2; D assignment may be TRBD1 or TRBD2 (5 bases each). The CDR3 consists of 18 residues. V lost 3 bases and J lost 7, with 23 bases in between. From germline, CDR1 is KGHDR and CDR2 SFDVKD. The CDR3 reads CATSDLPGAAGTSGELFF. In nucleotides, the CDR3 is TGTGCCACCAGTGATCTCCCCGGGGCTGCCGGGACCAGCGGGGAGCTGTTTTTT.

The J gene is TRBJ1-4, the V gene TRBV30; the D gene is possibly TRBD1 (5 bases). The germline gives CDR1 GTSNPN, CDR2 SVGIG (reference sequence). The CDR3 is 14 residues long. With 3 bases removed from V and 7 bases from J, the gap between germline ends came to 15 bases. DNA of the CDR3: TGTGCCTGGAGCGCCGGGACCTTAGGTGAAAAACTGTTTTTT. This encodes CAWSAGTLGEKLFF.

V gene TRBV28 combines with J gene TRBJ2-7; no clear D gene. Trimming took off 2 bases at V and 8 bases at J, with 10 bases between the two ends. The CDR3 covers 12 residues. Germline CDR1 is MDHEN and CDR2 is SYDVKM. Here the CDR3 reads CASSLKVSQQYF. CDR3 in DNA: TGTGCCAGCAGTTTAAAGGTCAGCCAGCAGTACTTC.

The rearrangement joins TRBV28 to TRBJ1-5; D is unresolved. The V gene lost 4 bases and the J gene lost 0 bases, with 4 bases spanning the gap. Germline loops: CDR1 MDHEN, CDR2 SYDVKM. The CDR3 length is 13 residues. The CDR3 protein is CASSSYSNQPQHF. DNA for the CDR3: TGTGCCAGCAGTTCTTATAGCAATCAGCCCCAGCATTTT.

The chain couples TRBV5-1 to TRBJ2-3; TRBD2 agrees at 8 bases. The CDR3 length is 18 residues. Germline-derived CDR1 and CDR2 are SGHRS and YFSETQ. The junction had 16 bases not matched to a gene; V was cut back by 5 bases and J by 2 bases. Here the CDR3 DNA reads TGCGCCAGCAGGCGGGCTCCGGGACTAGTCAGTTCCACAGATACGCAGTATTTT. Translated, it gives CASRRAPGLVSSTDTQYF.

V gene TRBV6-2 or TRBV6-3 combines with J gene TRBJ1-2, with 8 bases identical to TRBD1. The V gene's germline CDR1 is MNHEY and CDR2 SVGEGT. V lost 4 bases, J lost 8 bases, and 6 bases stayed unmatched. The CDR3 extends over 13 amino acids. The CDR3 sequence: CASSFLDRDGYTF. The CDR3 DNA reads as TGTGCCAGCAGTTTCCTGGACAGGGACGGCTACACCTTC.

This clone was picked up one time. The rearrangement uses TRBV28 and TRBJ2-5; 8 nucleotides agree with TRBD1. Losses at the gene ends were 7 bases for V and 0 bases for J; bases not matched to a gene: 13. CDR1 and CDR2 from the germline V gene are MDHEN and SYDVKM. The CDR3 totals 17 residues. The CDR3 nucleotides read TGTGCCAGCAATCCAATGCCCGGGGACAGGTACCAAGAGACCCAGTACTTC. Translating it yields CASNPMPGDRYQETQYF.

This chain connects TRBV7-2 to TRBJ1-2; D unclear. Trimming removed 1 base from V and 5 bases from J, with 8 bases in between. CDR3 length: 13 amino acids. Germline lookup yields CDR1 SGHTA and CDR2 FQGNSA. Here the CDR3 reads CASSLVETYGYTF. CDR3 in DNA: TGTGCCAGCAGCTTAGTTGAAACATATGGCTACACCTTC.

The chain employs TRBV28 and TRBJ2-7; D not resolved. CDR3 size: 11 residues. V was pared by 2 bases and J by 3 bases, with 2 bases between. Germline V gene sequence: CDR1 MDHEN, CDR2 SYDVKM. In nucleotides, the CDR3 is TGTGCCAGCAGTTTAATCTACGAGCAGTACTTC. It yields the protein CASSLIYEQYF.

The chain couples TRBV6-5 to TRBJ2-5; D may be TRBD2 (6 bases). CDR3 length equals 15 residues. Germline V gene data show CDR1 as MNHEY and CDR2 as SVGAGI. V gave up 6 bases and J gave up 2 bases, with 16 bases separating them. CDR3 region: CASSLNAGTQETQYF. As DNA, the CDR3 is TGTGCCAGCAGCCTAAACGCCGGGACTCAAGAGACCCAGTACTTC.

The chain combines TRBV5-1 with TRBJ2-2; the match to TRBD2 covers 12 bases. Per the germline V gene, CDR1 is SGHRS and CDR2 is YFSETQ. V shed 0 bases, J shed 7 bases, and the junction held 7 bases outside the gene matches. This CDR3 has 17 residues. The CDR3 nucleotides are TGCGCCAGCAGCTTGGGACTAGCGGGAGTAGGCGTCGGGGAGCTGTTTTTT. As protein: CASSLGLAGVGVGELFF. Filled out from reference TRBV5-1 and TRBJ2-2, the complete variable domain reads KAGVTQTPRYLIKTRGQQVTLSCSPISGHRSVSWYQQTPGQGLQFLFEYFSETQRNKGNFPGRFSGRQFSNSRSEMNVSTLELGDSALYLCASSLGLAGVGVGELFFGEGSRLTVL.

The V call is TRBV28, the J call TRBJ1-4; D is undetermined. Germline-derived CDR1 and CDR2 are MDHEN and SYDVKM. The CDR3 has 12 residues. V lost 6 bases, J lost 6 bases, and 8 bases lay in between. CDR3 nucleotides: TGTGCCAGCAGCCCCGGAGATGAAAAACTGTTTTTT. Translation: CASSPGDEKLFF.

The V gene is TRBV6-5, the J gene TRBJ1-3; D not certain. Between the trimmed V and J ends, which lost 8 bases and 0 bases, there was a span of 11 bases. The length of the CDR3 is 14 residues. From germline, CDR1 is MNHEY and CDR2 SVGAGI. CDR3 loop: CASGRRPSGNTIYF. The CDR3 DNA follows: TGTGCCAGCGGACGGCGGCCCTCTGGAAACACCATATATTTT.

The rearrangement links TRBV6-5 to TRBJ2-7, with 10 positions matching TRBD1. The length of the CDR3 is 15 residues. Germline CDR1 is MNHEY and CDR2 is SVGAGI. The V segment lost 6 bases and the J segment 0 bases; nucleotides outside the gene matches: 5. This CDR3 is CASRSGQGSSYEQYF. The CDR3 DNA reads TGTGCCAGCAGGTCGGGACAGGGGTCCTCCTACGAGCAGTACTTC.

This CDR3 is CASSPQRGPYEQYF. DNA for the CDR3: TGTGCCAGTAGCCCTCAAAGGGGTCCCTACGAGCAGTACTTC. This chain connects TRBV19 to TRBJ2-7; possible D gene TRBD1, 5 bases. V lost 6 bases and J 2 bases, leaving 14 bases between the germline ends. The CDR3 consists of 14 residues. Germline values: CDR1 LNHDA, CDR2 SQIVND (reference sequence). Drawing the rest from reference TRBV19 and TRBJ2-7, the complete variable domain is DGGITQSPKYLFRKEGQNVTLSCEQNLNHDAMYWYRQDPGQGLRLIYYSQIVNDFQKGDIAEGYSVSREKKESFPLTVTSAQKNPTAFYLCASSPQRGPYEQYFGPGTRLTVT.

The chain couples TRBV19 to TRBJ2-3, with a tentative D call TRBD2 (5 bases). The V and J ends lost 5 bases and 2 bases respectively, with 8 bases between them. There are 13 residues in the CDR3. The V gene's germline CDR1 is LNHDA and CDR2 SQIVND (reference sequence). The CDR3 spells CASSPGITDTQYF. The CDR3, as DNA: TGTGCCAGTAGTCCCGGGATCACAGATACGCAGTATTTT.

This chain uses TRBV7-2 with TRBJ1-1; perhaps TRBD1 as D (5 bases). V dropped 7 bases and J dropped 9 bases, with 15 bases sitting between them. Germline V gives CDR1 SGHTA, CDR2 FQGNSA. This CDR3 spans 12 amino acids. DNA for the CDR3: TGTGCCAGCACTCTACGGGGGATGAAAGCTTTCTTT. This encodes CASTLRGMKAFF.

The chain joins TRBV13 to TRBJ1-3, with 8 bases that match TRBD1. This CDR3 region has 17 residues. V was clipped by 5 bases and J by 1 base; unmatched bases: 10. CDR1 is PRHDT, CDR2 FYEKMQ, per germline (reference sequence). CDR3 region: CASSILRTGQSGNTIYF. In nucleotides, the CDR3 is TGTGCCAGCAGCATATTGAGGACAGGGCAATCTGGAAACACCATATATTTT.

This chain connects TRBV5-4 to TRBJ1-4; D not resolved. V shed 0 bases and J shed 4 bases, with 10 bases lying between them. The germline V gene encodes CDR1 SGHNT and CDR2 YYREEE (reference sequence). The CDR3 totals 15 residues. CDR3: CASSLGFRDNEKLFF. CDR3 bases: TGTGCCAGCAGCTTGGGCTTTCGAGATAATGAAAAACTGTTTTTT.

The rearrangement uses TRBV19 and TRBJ2-7; 11 nucleotides line up with TRBD2. Losses at the gene ends were 4 bases for V and 5 bases for J; bases not matched to a gene: 7. CDR3 length: 15 amino acids. The germline V gene encodes CDR1 LNHDA and CDR2 SQIVND (reference sequence). The CDR3 coding sequence is TGTGCCAGTAGTACCCGACTAGCGGGAAAACACGAGCAGTACTTC. This encodes CASSTRLAGKHEQYF. Looking up the rest from reference TRBV19 and TRBJ2-7 gives the full variable domain: DGGITQSPKYLFRKEGQNVTLSCEQNLNHDAMYWYRQDPGQGLRLIYYSQIVNDFQKGDIAEGYSVSREKKESFPLTVTSAQKNPTAFYLCASSTRLAGKHEQYFGPGTRLTVT.

The chain joins TRBV10-2 to TRBJ1-3; no reliable D call. The CDR3 consists of 15 residues. Germline V lookup: CDR1 WSHSY, CDR2 SAAADI. V lost 4 bases to trimming and J lost 0 bases, with 10 bases between them. DNA of the CDR3: TGCGCCAGCAGTGTCAACCCAAGCTCTGGAAACACCATATATTTT. Translating it yields CASSVNPSSGNTIYF.

This chain uses TRBV7-7 with TRBJ2-1, with a possible D match to TRBD1 (6 bases). Germline V gene data show CDR1 as SSHAT and CDR2 as FNYEAQ (reference sequence). The CDR3 runs to 15 residues. Trimming removed 4 bases at V and 8 bases at J, with 18 bases between. DNA for the CDR3: TGTGCCAGCAGCTCGACTCGCGTAAGACAGGATGAGCAGTTCTTC. It translates to CASSSTRVRQDEQFF.

This chain links TRBV3-1 (or the pseudogene TRBV3-2) with TRBJ2-7, with D perhaps matching TRBD2 (5 bases). With 0 bases removed from V and 4 bases from J, the gap between germline ends came to 16 bases. Germline CDR1 LGHDT, CDR2 YNNKEL (reference sequence). CDR3 length: 16 residues. CDR3 amino acids: CASSQEFGTGGYEQYF. CDR3 bases: TGTGCCAGCAGCCAAGAATTCGGCACCGGAGGATACGAGCAGTACTTC.

The rearrangement uses TRBV7-2 and TRBJ2-5; D gene ambiguous. V lost 1 base and J lost 7, with 10 bases in between. This CDR3 region has 13 residues. Germline V gene lookup returns CDR1 SGHTA and CDR2 FQGNSA. DNA of the CDR3: TGTGCCAGCAGCTTAGAAGCTTTAGGGACCCAGTACTTC. Its protein is CASSLEALGTQYF.

The V gene is TRBV2, the J gene TRBJ2-1, with D tentatively TRBD2 (6 bases). Per the germline V gene, CDR1 is SNHLY and CDR2 is FYNNEI. Trimming took 6 bases from V and 9 from J, leaving 18 bases between them. The CDR3 extends over 14 amino acids. The CDR3 is CASSGTPQTGEQFF. For the CDR3, the DNA is TGTGCCAGCAGCGGGACTCCCCAAACTGGTGAGCAGTTCTTC. The variable domain in full, with the rest retrieved from reference TRBV2 and TRBJ2-1, is EPEVTQTPSHQVTQMGQEVILRCVPISNHLYFYWYRQILGQKVEFLVSFYNNEISEKSEIFDDQFSVERPDGSNFTLKIRSTKLEDSAMYFCASSGTPQTGEQFFGPGTRLTVL.

This chain joins TRBV5-1 and TRBJ1-1; a weak D match, TRBD1 (5 bases). Trimming cost V 1 base and J 5 bases, with 12 bases left between them. The CDR3 covers 14 residues. The germline V gene has CDR1 SGHRS and CDR2 YFSETQ. CDR3 in DNA: TGCGCCAGCAGCTTGCCAGGGACGGGGACTGAAGCTTTCTTT. This translates into CASSLPGTGTEAFF. The complete variable domain, with remaining parts taken from reference TRBV5-1 and TRBJ1-1, reads KAGVTQTPRYLIKTRGQQVTLSCSPISGHRSVSWYQQTPGQGLQFLFEYFSETQRNKGNFPGRFSGRQFSNSRSEMNVSTLELGDSALYLCASSLPGTGTEAFFGQGTRLTVV.

This chain links TRBV5-1 with TRBJ2-7; 8 positions agree with TRBD1. The V segment lost 4 bases and the J segment 4 bases; nucleotides outside the gene matches: 10. CDR1 SGHRS and CDR2 YFSETQ come from the germline V gene. The length of the CDR3 is 15 residues. CDR3 bases: TGCGCCAGCAGCGACGGACAGGGTAATGGATACGAGCAGTACTTC. Translating gives CASSDGQGNGYEQYF.